This record looks at one T cell receptor beta chain sequence and its context. Only a few counts were recorded for this clonotype. Its antigen is currently not known. No quality values exist for individual bases; no much larger clone is one base distant. Via the germline V gene, CDR1 is MGHRA and CDR2 YSYEKL. V is shortened by 0 bases, J by 9 bases, and the region joining them spans 3 bases. The CDR3, from cysteine to phenylalanine, totals 11 residues. Left in the record is the CDR3 DNA by itself, 33 bases read in frame from the first base. The data originate from a study of T cell repertoires in cytomegalovirus infection (dated by TCRdb to the late 2010s). Some background on the complete study: Donor HLA type was relevant to the analysis, because carriage of CMV infection together with the matching HLA type was indicated by public TCR beta signatures.

Reads for this sample came from an Illumina HiSeq 1500. The public reads were run again by TCRdb, first through fastp at Q25 and then through MiXCR, and only productive beta chains were kept. Each CDR3 protein gets just one entry, which takes the most common genes and DNA from the rows behind it. The sample table holds about 180,000 distinct CDR3 sequences, of which about a sixth were seen once. Of the sample, around 27% is held by the ten largest clones. Broader findings and caveats from the paper: In both this cohort and an independent cohort of some 350 donors, the cumulative frequency of public TCR beta family members distinguished carriers of CMV infection plus the relevant HLA type. In the ex vivo response, HLA-C-restricted CMV-specific TCR beta clonotypes were dominant, and in two of eight donors the single most frequent clonotype came from this HLA-C-restricted group.

The sequence was collected from a human donor in good health (CMV status not recorded). Some clones in this sample may be carry-over from other donors' samples. The chain was built from TRBV4-1 and TRBJ2-1, with the D gene too uncertain to name. Sequencing was done on a sample of CD8+ T cells from PBMCs. CDR3 loop: CASSQDREQFF. At the DNA level, the sequence is TGCGCCAGCAGCCAAGATCGTGAGCAGTTCTTC.